This T cell receptor (beta chain) was captured in a study of identical twins. The CDR3 consists of 16 residues. CDR1 and CDR2 from the germline V gene are SGHRS and YFSETQ. V lost 3 bases and J 1 base, leaving 15 bases between the germline ends. On this clonotype itself: Antigen unknown.

TCRdb re-analysed the 5' RACE reads in MiXCR, keeping a single row per CDR3 protein. The sample shows hundreds of thousands of distinct CDR3 sequences, roughly 18% of them seen only once. Whole-study results and caveats: Weaker excess twin sharing was seen among beta out-of-frame sequences. The study based its conclusions on cross-sectional statistical analysis and did not follow the same donors.

These data were also filed under a second study, of T cells expressing NK-cell markers.

The sample consisted of PBMCs. The rearrangement joins TRBV5-1 to TRBJ2-3, with D hard to call. This sequence was found in a woman aged 18-30 years in good health. CDR3 sequence: CASSSLSLAGTDTQYF. The CDR3 nucleotides read TGCGCCAGCAGCTCGCTTTCCCTCGCAGGCACAGATACGCAGTATTTT.